Listed here are 30 T cell receptor beta chains from one sample, sequenced in a study of cytomegalovirus exposure and HLA in healthy donors (dated by TCRdb to 2016 to 2017). The library was generated by the immunoSEQ multiplex PCR assay. A mixture of 60 forward primers for TCR Vbeta segments and 13 reverse primers for TCR Jbeta segments was used in the multiplex PCR. TCRdb provides this immuneACCESS table in a form limited to in-frame rearrangements. Some clones are lacking; in checked studies, under half of them reflect an unresolved V gene, and why the rest are absent is not known. The sample yields 120,000 to 150,000 clones; 70% to 85% were counted once. Roughly 10% of the sample is taken by the ten largest. The sequenced sample consisted of PBMCs. These receptors were collected from a woman aged 45-59 years in good health and CMV-seropositive.

The chain couples TRBV10-1 to TRBJ2-7; 10 bases line up with TRBD2. J was trimmed by 0 bases and V by 8 bases; bases with no gene match: 16. The V gene's germline CDR1 is WNHNN and CDR2 SYGVQD (reference sequence). The CDR3 sequence is 18 residues long. The CDR3 loop reads CASSSPSGGFLSSYEQYF. CDR3 in DNA: TGCGCCAGCTCATCACCTAGCGGGGGTTTTCTCAGCTCCTACGAGCAGTACTTC.

J is TRBJ1-1 and V is TRBV2, with D unresolved. CDR1 SNHLY and CDR2 FYNNEI come from the germline V gene. Trimming cost V 4 bases and J 10 bases, with 10 bases left between them. The CDR3 runs to 11 residues. CDR3 region: CASSVTGSAFF. DNA for the CDR3: TGTGCCAGCAGTGTGACGGGGTCAGCTTTCTTT.

V is TRBV2 and J is TRBJ2-6, with D perhaps matching TRBD2 (6 bases). V lost 5 bases and J 2 bases, leaving 10 bases between the germline ends. The germline CDR1 and CDR2 sequences are SNHLY and FYNNEI. This CDR3 spans 15 amino acids. The CDR3 DNA reads TGTGCCAGCAGTTCGGGGGACGCTGGGGCCAACGTCCTGACTTTC. Its translation: CASSSGDAGANVLTF.

The sample holds one count of this clone. The V call is TRBV18, the J call TRBJ2-3; 14 bases align to TRBD2. The germline CDR1 and CDR2 sequences are KGHSH and LQKENI. The CDR3 has 16 amino acids. V shed 3 bases, J shed 5 bases, and the junction held 4 bases outside the gene matches. CDR3 DNA sequence: TGTGCCAGCTCACCGCGGACTAGCGGGGGGCGAGATACGCAGTATTTT. Encoded protein: CASSPRTSGGRDTQYF. The variable domain in full, with the rest retrieved from reference TRBV18 and TRBJ2-3, is NAGVMQNPRHLVRRRGQEARLRCSPMKGHSHVYWYRQLPEEGLKFMVYLQKENIIDESGMPKERFSAEFPKEGPSILRIQQVVRGDSAAYFCASSPRTSGGRDTQYFGPGTRLTVL.

The count of this clone is one. The genes are TRBV30 and TRBJ2-7; possible D gene TRBD1, 6 bases. The CDR3 is 13 residues long. Trimming pared 2 bases from V and 3 bases from J, leaving 11 bases between. Germline values: CDR1 GTSNPN, CDR2 SVGIG (reference sequence). CDR3 in DNA: TGTGCCTGGAGTCAAGGGGGTATCTACGAGCAGTACTTC. It specifies CAWSQGGIYEQYF.

This sequence joins TRBV7-6 and TRBJ2-2, with TRBD2 matching over 12 bases. CDR3 length: 16 residues. CDR1 is SGHVS, CDR2 FNYEAQ, per germline. V trimming: 5 bases; J trimming: 8 bases; junction bases outside the gene matches: 9. CDR3 amino acids: CASSPTSGGLLGELFF. The CDR3 DNA reads as TGTGCCAGCAGCCCGACTAGCGGGGGACTCTTGGGGGAGCTGTTTTTT.

This clone appeared once. The chain employs TRBV2 and TRBJ1-5, with D possibly TRBD1 on 6 matching bases. The germline V gene encodes CDR1 SNHLY and CDR2 FYNNEI. V was cut by 4 bases and J by 2 bases, with 12 bases left in between. This CDR3 spans 15 amino acids. Here the CDR3 reads CASSVGARGNQPQHF. CDR3 sequence (DNA): TGTGCCAGCAGTGTGGGGGCGCGGGGCAATCAGCCCCAGCATTTT.

The chain has TRBV6-5 and TRBJ1-1; weak D call: TRBD1 (5 bases). Germline V gene sequence: CDR1 MNHEY, CDR2 SVGAGI. This CDR3 has 15 amino acids. Trimming removed 0 bases at V and 4 bases at J, with 12 bases between. CDR3 sequence (DNA): TGTGCCAGCAGTTACTCCCCTGACAGTTTCACTGAAGCTTTCTTT. This translates into CASSYSPDSFTEAFF.

The chain is built from TRBV7-9 and TRBJ2-3, with TRBD1 matching over 9 bases. The CDR3 length is 13 residues. V was pared by 5 bases and J by 8 bases, with 5 bases of the junction left unmatched. Germline loops: CDR1 SEHNR, CDR2 FQNEAQ (reference sequence). The CDR3 DNA follows: TGTGCCAGCAGCGGACAGGGGATAGTTACGCAGTATTTT. Amino acid sequence: CASSGQGIVTQYF.

This clone was seen more than once but under ten times. This chain links TRBV7-2 with TRBJ2-3, with a weak D call TRBD2 (7 bases). Germline CDR1 SGHTA, CDR2 FQGNSA. This CDR3 region has 17 residues. Trimming pared 4 bases from V and 3 bases from J, leaving 20 bases between. CDR3: CASSSQAGQGGTDTQYF. The CDR3 DNA is TGTGCCAGCAGCTCCCAAGCGGGGCAAGGGGGTACAGATACGCAGTATTTT.

The chain is built from TRBV6-5 and TRBJ2-7, with D unclear. There are 11 residues in the CDR3. With 2 bases removed from V and 6 bases from J, the gap between germline ends came to 5 bases. Germline V lookup: CDR1 MNHEY, CDR2 SVGAGI. DNA for the CDR3: TGTGCCAGCAGTTACCTTTCCGAGCAGTACTTC. Protein sequence: CASSYLSEQYF.

The V and J genes are TRBV7-8 and TRBJ2-1; a weak D match, TRBD1 (5 bases). From germline, CDR1 is SGHVS and CDR2 FQNEAQ. Trimming removed 2 bases at V and 7 bases at J, with 9 bases between. This CDR3 region has 13 residues. The CDR3 is CASSLNQGNEQFF. The CDR3 DNA reads TGTGCCAGCAGCTTAAATCAGGGTAATGAGCAGTTCTTC.

This clone was seen a few times. V usage is TRBV5-6 and J usage is TRBJ1-2; 7 bases align to TRBD1. Trimming removed 4 bases from V and 4 bases from J; junction bases left unmatched: 10. The CDR3 contains 15 residues. Germline CDR1 SGHDT, CDR2 YYEEEE. The chain's CDR3 is CASSKSTGWSYGYTF. Here the CDR3 DNA reads TGTGCCAGCAGCAAGTCGACAGGGTGGAGCTATGGCTACACCTTC.

This clone was recorded only once. CDR3 protein: CAWSKRRGSGNTIYF. The CDR3 DNA reads TGTGCCTGGTCCAAGCGGCGGGGCTCTGGAAACACCATATATTTT. The V call is TRBV30, the J call TRBJ1-3; D remains unclear. V was trimmed by 5 bases and J by 0 bases, leaving 14 bases between them. CDR3 length: 15 amino acids. The V gene's germline CDR1 is GTSNPN and CDR2 SVGIG (reference sequence).

The rearrangement links TRBV18 to TRBJ1-2; D is possibly TRBD1 (6 bases). With 4 bases removed from V and 6 bases from J, the gap between germline ends came to 12 bases. The length of the CDR3 is 13 residues. The V gene's germline CDR1 is KGHSH and CDR2 LQKENI. The CDR3 bases are TGTGCCAGCTCACTCAGTCCAGGGGATGGCTACACCTTC. Its protein product is CASSLSPGDGYTF.

The rearrangement links TRBV6-6 to TRBJ1-1; no clear D. The V and J ends lost 8 bases and 6 bases respectively, with 19 bases between them. Germline V gene lookup returns CDR1 MNHNY and CDR2 SVGAGI (reference sequence). The CDR3 loop spans 14 amino acids. As DNA, the CDR3 is TGTGCCAGCCTTGGAACCCGGGAAGGTTCTGAAGCTTTCTTT. Translation gives CASLGTREGSEAFF.

In this sample, this clone turned up once. The V call is TRBV19, the J call TRBJ1-5; D gene unclear. The CDR3 loop spans 16 amino acids. Germline values: CDR1 LNHDA, CDR2 SQIVND (reference sequence). Trimming took 3 bases from V and 6 from J, leaving 18 bases between them. This chain's CDR3 is CASSMVGEGGFQPQHF. CDR3 bases: TGTGCCAGTAGTATGGTCGGGGAGGGAGGTTTTCAGCCCCAGCATTTT.

The V gene is TRBV7-3, the J gene TRBJ2-7, with a tentative D call TRBD2 (5 bases). Germline V lookup: CDR1 SGHTA, CDR2 FQGTGA. The CDR3 totals 17 residues. V lost 2 bases to trimming and J lost 2 bases, with 19 bases between them. The chain's CDR3 is CASSLSPAGAGTYEQYF. CDR3 nucleotides: TGTGCCAGCAGCTTATCCCCCGCAGGCGCCGGGACCTACGAGCAGTACTTC.

This clone was counted a single time. The chain is built from TRBV20-1 and TRBJ2-1; D call uncertain. The CDR3 is 11 amino acids. Germline V CDR1 and CDR2: DFQATT, SNEGSKA (reference sequence). Trimming left V 2 bases short and J 8 bases short, with 7 bases between. The CDR3 loop reads CSARLEYEQFF. Here the CDR3 DNA reads TGCAGTGCTAGACTGGAGTATGAGCAGTTCTTC.

The V call is TRBV9, the J call TRBJ2-5, with 7 bases matching TRBD1. The germline V gene has CDR1 SGDLS and CDR2 YYNGEE. The CDR3 extends over 15 amino acids. With 4 bases clipped from V and 4 bases from J, the junction kept 10 bases outside the gene matches. The CDR3 DNA reads TGTGCCAGCAGCTACACAGGGGTCCCGCGAGAGACCCAGTACTTC. Translated, it gives CASSYTGVPRETQYF.

The chain joins TRBV28 to TRBJ1-1; D perhaps matches TRBD1 (5 bases). V lost 6 bases, J lost 4 bases, and 15 bases lay in between. CDR3 size: 14 residues. The germline V gene encodes CDR1 MDHEN and CDR2 SYDVKM. CDR3 sequence: CASSGGGWVTEAFF. In DNA form, the CDR3 reads TGTGCCAGCAGCGGTGGGGGGTGGGTCACTGAAGCTTTCTTT. The variable domain in full, completed from reference TRBV28 and TRBJ1-1, reads DVKVTQSSRYLVKRTGEKVFLECVQDMDHENMFWYRQDPGLGLRLIYFSYDVKMKEKGDIPEGYSVSREKKERFSLILESASTNQTSMYLCASSGGGWVTEAFFGQGTRLTVV.

V is TRBV4-1 and J is TRBJ2-5; tentatively, D is TRBD2 (7 bases). Gene TRBJ2-7 matches the end of the DNA better, so the J call may be wrong. The CDR3 consists of 17 residues. Germline assignment: CDR1 MGHRA and CDR2 YSYEKL. The CDR3 region is CASSQDRGAAALDEQYF. The CDR3 nucleotides are TGCGCCAGCAGCCAAGATCGGGGGGCTGCTGCCTTGGACGAGCAGTACTTC.

The chain uses TRBV11-2 and TRBJ2-7, with D possibly TRBD2 on 6 matching bases. Germline V gene lookup returns CDR1 SGHAT and CDR2 FQNNGV. The V gene lost 1 base and the J gene lost 0 bases, with 7 bases spanning the gap. The CDR3 has 14 residues. The CDR3 is CASSLVAASYEQYF. Written as DNA, the CDR3 is TGTGCCAGCAGCTTAGTAGCGGCCTCCTACGAGCAGTACTTC.

This clone was counted a single time. This chain links TRBV4-2 with TRBJ2-3; 9 nucleotides line up with TRBD1. V lost 4 bases to trimming and J lost 0 bases; unmatched junction nucleotides: 2. Germline V gene sequence: CDR1 LGHNA, CDR2 YNFKEQ. The CDR3 runs 15 residues. CDR3 in DNA: TGTGCCAGCAGCCTGACAGGGGGGAGCACAGATACGCAGTATTTT. Amino acids: CASSLTGGSTDTQYF.

The chain couples TRBV5-1 to TRBJ2-7, with 8 positions matching TRBD1. CDR1 SGHRS and CDR2 YFSETQ come from the germline V gene. This CDR3 is built from 15 residues. V dropped 3 bases and J dropped 2; count of bases not matched to a gene: 7. The CDR3 sequence is CASSSSPTGAYEQYF. The CDR3 bases are TGCGCCAGCAGCTCCTCACCGACAGGGGCCTACGAGCAGTACTTC.

The chain uses TRBV7-2 and TRBJ2-5, with 10 bases that match TRBD2. Germline values: CDR1 SGHTA, CDR2 FQGNSA. This CDR3 region has 17 residues. V was pared by 5 bases and J by 9 bases, with 18 bases of the junction left unmatched. CDR3 in amino acids: CASSQGAVAGGLGAQYF. The DNA for the CDR3 is TGTGCCAGCAGCCAAGGGGCGGTAGCGGGGGGATTGGGGGCCCAGTACTTC. Supplemented by reference TRBV7-2 and TRBJ2-5, the full variable domain reads GAGVSQSPSNKVTEKGKDVELRCDPISGHTALYWYRQSLGQGLEFLIYFQGNSAPDKSGLPSDRFSAERTGGSVSTLTIQRTQQEDSAVYLCASSQGAVAGGLGAQYFGPGTRLLVL.

This clone came up a few times. The V and J genes are TRBV27 and TRBJ2-7, with D possibly matching TRBD2 (6 bases). The CDR3 extends over 13 amino acids. V lost 2 bases and J 3 bases, leaving 8 bases between the germline ends. Per germline, CDR1 MNHEY and CDR2 SMNVEV (reference sequence). CDR3: CASSLREDYEQYF. In nucleotides, the CDR3 is TGTGCCAGCAGTTTAAGGGAGGACTACGAGCAGTACTTC.

The CDR3 sequence: CASSSPGTGGNTIYF. In DNA, the CDR3 is TGTGCCAGCAGTTCGCCCGGGACAGGGGGAAACACCATATATTTT. This chain uses TRBV5-4 with TRBJ1-3; 9 positions match TRBD1. The CDR3 runs 15 residues. Germline CDR1 reads SGHNT; CDR2 reads YYREEE (reference sequence). V gave up 5 bases and J gave up 4 bases; unmatched junction bases: 7. Filled out from reference TRBV5-4 and TRBJ1-3, the complete variable domain reads ETGVTQSPTHLIKTRGQQVTLRCSSQSGHNTVSWYQQALGQGPQFIFQYYREEENGRGNFPPRFSGLQFPNYSSELNVNALELDDSALYLCASSSPGTGGNTIYFGEGSWLTVV.

The chain recombines TRBV6-1 with TRBJ1-2, with D unresolved. The CDR3 is 12 amino acids. V was cut by 4 bases and J by 5 bases, with 8 bases left in between. Germline CDR1 MNHNS, CDR2 SASEGT. CDR3 amino acids: CASSGTRYGYTF. DNA for the CDR3: TGTGCCAGCAGTGGGACTCGGTATGGCTACACCTTC.

The chain couples TRBV7-9 to TRBJ2-5, with TRBD2 matching over 12 bases. The V and J ends lost 5 bases and 3 bases, in that order; junction bases with no gene match: 7. This CDR3 has 16 residues. Germline V gene data show CDR1 as SEHNR and CDR2 as FQNEAQ (reference sequence). The CDR3 nucleotides read TGTGCCAGCAGCCTACGACTAGCGGGGGCCGAAGAGACCCAGTACTTC. This encodes CASSLRLAGAEETQYF.